Included here is one T cell receptor beta chain sequence, with context. Assay: immunoSEQ multiplex PCR; the TCRdb copy retains only in-frame clones and omits some. This table holds about 83,000 clones, 70% to 90% found once. Germline V gene lookup returns CDR1 SGHRS and CDR2 YFSETQ. Trimming at V came to 4 bases and at J to 2 bases, leaving 7 bases not matched to a gene. The CDR3 contains 15 residues. The data were taken from a study of blood T cell repertoires in COVID-19. Across the study: Samples representing acute and convalescent COVID-19 were sourced from the United States, Italy and Spain.

The gene calls are TRBV5-1 and TRBJ2-3, with 7 bases aligning to TRBD1. This TCR derives from an elderly woman in a cohort sampled during active or convalescent COVID-19. The sequenced sample consisted of peripheral blood. The CDR3 coding sequence is TGCGCCAGCAGCCCAGGGACAGCGAACACAGATACGCAGTATTTT. Amino acids: CASSPGTANTDTQYF.